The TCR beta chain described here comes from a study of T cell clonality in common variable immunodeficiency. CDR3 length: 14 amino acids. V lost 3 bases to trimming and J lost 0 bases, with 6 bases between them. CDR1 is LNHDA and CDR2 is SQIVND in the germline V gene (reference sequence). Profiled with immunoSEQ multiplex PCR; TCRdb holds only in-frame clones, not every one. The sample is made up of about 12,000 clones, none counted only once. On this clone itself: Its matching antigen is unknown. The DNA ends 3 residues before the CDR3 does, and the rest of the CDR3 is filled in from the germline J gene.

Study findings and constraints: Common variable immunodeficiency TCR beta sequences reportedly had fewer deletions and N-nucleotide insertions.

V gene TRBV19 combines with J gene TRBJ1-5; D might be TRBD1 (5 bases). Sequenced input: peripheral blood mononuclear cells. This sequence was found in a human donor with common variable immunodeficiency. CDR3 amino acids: CASSIGGSNQPQHF. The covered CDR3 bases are TGTGCCAGTAGTATCGGGGGTAGCAATCAGCCC.